The rows below give T cell receptor beta chains drawn from one sample of a study of blood T cell repertoires in COVID-19. Measured with immunoSEQ multiplex PCR; TCRdb has only the in-frame clones, and not every one. Of about 140,000 clones detected, 82% appear once; the ten largest clones hold 4%. Material for sequencing was peripheral blood. The receptors originated from a woman aged 80 or older with acute or convalescent COVID-19. The CDR3 runs from the conserved cysteine through the conserved F or W. Each record gives: D gene, clone size, J gene, V gene, CDR3 protein, CDR3 DNA. D genes are given only for firm matches. The size field is filled for only some rows; it gives once, few, many or a size class.

D gene: .; clone size: .; J gene: TRBJ1-5; V gene: TRBV10-3; CDR3 protein: CAISESSTVPSNQPQHF; CDR3 DNA: TGTGCCATCAGTGAGTCTTCGACAGTTCCTAGCAATCAGCCCCAGCATTTT
D gene: TRBD1; clone size: .; J gene: TRBJ2-7; V gene: TRBV5-1; CDR3 protein: CASSSGLRTGDYEQYF; CDR3 DNA: TGCGCCAGCAGCTCCGGCCTACGGACAGGGGATTACGAGCAGTACTTC
D gene: .; clone size: .; J gene: TRBJ1-1; V gene: TRBV6-5; CDR3 protein: CASSYSTGGRSTEAFF; CDR3 DNA: TGTGCCAGCAGTTACTCGACGGGAGGGCGGTCCACTGAAGCTTTCTTT
D gene: .; clone size: .; J gene: TRBJ1-5; V gene: TRBV28; CDR3 protein: CASSPQVRLDSNQPQHF; CDR3 DNA: TGTGCCAGCAGTCCTCAGGTCAGGCTTGATAGCAATCAGCCCCAGCATTTT
D gene: .; clone size: .; J gene: TRBJ2-7; V gene: TRBV2; CDR3 protein: CASSADSAWEQYF; CDR3 DNA: TGTGCCAGCAGTGCGGACAGTGCCTGGGAGCAGTACTTC
D gene: .; clone size: .; J gene: TRBJ1-2; V gene: TRBV19; CDR3 protein: CASSIQNYGYTF; CDR3 DNA: TGTGCCAGTAGTATTCAAAACTATGGCTACACCTTC
D gene: .; clone size: .; J gene: TRBJ1-1; V gene: TRBV6-5; CDR3 protein: CASSRQEMNTEAFF; CDR3 DNA: TGTGCCAGCAGTCGTCAGGAAATGAACACTGAAGCTTTCTTT
D gene: TRBD2; clone size: .; J gene: TRBJ2-5; V gene: TRBV20-1; CDR3 protein: CSASWPAGGNWYQETQYF; CDR3 DNA: TGCAGTGCTAGTTGGCCAGCGGGAGGGAACTGGTACCAAGAGACCCAGTACTTC
D gene: TRBD1; clone size: .; J gene: TRBJ2-7; V gene: TRBV5-4; CDR3 protein: CASSLGGQGWVSDYEQYF; CDR3 DNA: TGTGCCAGCAGCTTGGGGGGACAGGGATGGGTTTCTGACTACGAGCAGTACTTC
D gene: .; clone size: .; J gene: TRBJ2-7; V gene: TRBV19; CDR3 protein: CASSNEHYEQYF; CDR3 DNA: TGTGCCAGTAGTAATGAGCACTACGAGCAGTACTTC
D gene: TRBD2; clone size: .; J gene: TRBJ2-7; V gene: TRBV9; CDR3 protein: CASTVGLGGDEQYF; CDR3 DNA: TGTGCCAGCACCGTCGGTCTGGGAGGGGATGAGCAGTACTTC
D gene: .; clone size: .; J gene: TRBJ2-7; V gene: TRBV6-5; CDR3 protein: CASSPTGSYEQYF; CDR3 DNA: TGTGCCAGCAGCCCGACAGGATCCTACGAGCAGTACTTC
D gene: .; clone size: .; J gene: TRBJ2-5; V gene: TRBV3-1/TRBV3-2; CDR3 protein: CASSQSPGHQETQYF; CDR3 DNA: TGTGCCAGCAGCCAATCTCCAGGGCATCAAGAGACCCAGTACTTC
D gene: TRBD1; clone size: once; J gene: TRBJ1-1; V gene: TRBV2; CDR3 protein: CASSRDRDTEAFF; CDR3 DNA: TGTGCCAGCAGCCGGGACAGGGACACTGAAGCTTTCTTT
D gene: TRBD1; clone size: few; J gene: TRBJ2-5; V gene: TRBV2; CDR3 protein: CASSGQGTERETQYF; CDR3 DNA: TGTGCCAGCAGCGGACAGGGGACAGAGAGAGAGACCCAGTACTTC
D gene: .; clone size: .; J gene: TRBJ2-3; V gene: TRBV28; CDR3 protein: CASSPSLGADTQYF; CDR3 DNA: TGTGCCAGCAGTCCTTCATTGGGAGCAGATACGCAGTATTTT
D gene: .; clone size: few; J gene: TRBJ1-3; V gene: TRBV19; CDR3 protein: CASSMDSDHGNTIYF; CDR3 DNA: TGTGCCAGTAGTATGGACAGTGATCATGGAAACACCATATATTTT
D gene: .; clone size: .; J gene: TRBJ1-1; V gene: TRBV30; CDR3 protein: CAWESNMNTEAFF; CDR3 DNA: TGTGCCTGGGAAAGTAACATGAACACTGAAGCTTTCTTT
D gene: TRBD2; clone size: .; J gene: TRBJ2-7; V gene: TRBV6-5; CDR3 protein: CASGEGLTYEQYF; CDR3 DNA: TGTGCCAGCGGGGAGGGATTGACCTACGAGCAGTACTTC
D gene: TRBD1; clone size: once; J gene: TRBJ1-3; V gene: TRBV19; CDR3 protein: CASRDRTSGNTIYF; CDR3 DNA: TGTGCCAGTAGGGACAGGACCTCTGGAAACACCATATATTTT
D gene: TRBD1; clone size: .; J gene: TRBJ1-1; V gene: TRBV18; CDR3 protein: CASSALGEQGVEAFF; CDR3 DNA: TGTGCCAGCTCAGCCTTAGGAGAACAGGGGGTTGAAGCTTTCTTT
D gene: TRBD1; clone size: .; J gene: TRBJ1-5; V gene: TRBV2; CDR3 protein: CATSDRGGGQPQHF; CDR3 DNA: TGTGCCACCTCGGACAGGGGAGGGGGTCAGCCCCAGCATTTT
D gene: TRBD2; clone size: .; J gene: TRBJ2-1; V gene: TRBV6-5; CDR3 protein: CASRRGLAGVNEQFF; CDR3 DNA: TGTGCCAGCAGGAGGGGACTAGCGGGAGTAAATGAGCAGTTCTTC
D gene: TRBD2; clone size: .; J gene: TRBJ2-5; V gene: TRBV10-2; CDR3 protein: CASGTTNQETQYF; CDR3 DNA: TGCGCCAGCGGGACTACTAACCAAGAGACCCAGTACTTC
D gene: .; clone size: .; J gene: TRBJ1-1; V gene: TRBV28; CDR3 protein: CASSLHSRGINTEAFF; CDR3 DNA: TGTGCCAGCAGTTTACATTCCAGGGGAATAAACACTGAAGCTTTCTTT
D gene: TRBD1; clone size: .; J gene: TRBJ1-5; V gene: TRBV4-1; CDR3 protein: CASSQGGQGKQPQHF; CDR3 DNA: TGCGCCAGCAGCCAAGGGGGACAGGGTAAGCAGCCCCAGCATTTT
D gene: TRBD1; clone size: few; J gene: TRBJ2-1; V gene: TRBV7-9; CDR3 protein: CASSLGQGRIFF; CDR3 DNA: TGTGCCAGCAGCTTAGGACAGGGGAGGATCTTCTTC
D gene: .; clone size: few; J gene: TRBJ2-3; V gene: TRBV7-2; CDR3 protein: CASSFLGGFPDTQYF; CDR3 DNA: TGTGCCAGCAGCTTTCTGGGGGGATTCCCAGATACGCAGTATTTT
D gene: .; clone size: .; J gene: TRBJ2-7; V gene: TRBV7-7; CDR3 protein: CASSSGRVGEQYF; CDR3 DNA: TGTGCCAGCAGCTCTGGCAGGGTCGGCGAGCAGTACTTC
D gene: TRBD1; clone size: .; J gene: TRBJ1-2; V gene: TRBV28; CDR3 protein: CASIPRGLWDGYTF; CDR3 DNA: TGTGCCAGCATTCCAAGGGGGCTCTGGGATGGCTACACCTTC
D gene: .; clone size: .; J gene: TRBJ1-1; V gene: TRBV9; CDR3 protein: CASRVWVTGTEAFF; CDR3 DNA: TGTGCCAGCAGGGTCTGGGTGACAGGAACTGAAGCTTTCTTT
D gene: .; clone size: .; J gene: TRBJ2-3; V gene: TRBV5-1; CDR3 protein: CASSSSRSTDTQYF; CDR3 DNA: TGCGCCAGCAGCTCGAGTCGGAGCACAGATACGCAGTATTTT
D gene: .; clone size: .; J gene: TRBJ2-4; V gene: TRBV4-1; CDR3 protein: CASSQVVGTLSIQYF; CDR3 DNA: TGCGCCAGCAGCCAAGTAGTCGGGACTTTATCAATTCAGTACTTC
D gene: .; clone size: .; J gene: TRBJ1-1; V gene: TRBV2; CDR3 protein: CASSEHDPREGNTEAFF; CDR3 DNA: TGTGCCAGCAGCGAACACGACCCGAGAGAGGGGAACACTGAAGCTTTCTTT
D gene: TRBD1; clone size: .; J gene: TRBJ1-2; V gene: TRBV6-5; CDR3 protein: CASSRDRGFYGYTF; CDR3 DNA: TGTGCCAGCAGCCGGGACAGGGGTTTTTATGGCTACACCTTC
D gene: TRBD1; clone size: .; J gene: TRBJ1-2; V gene: TRBV18; CDR3 protein: CASSVSSGTGVYYGYTF; CDR3 DNA: TGTGCCAGCTCAGTTTCCTCCGGGACAGGGGTTTACTATGGCTACACCTTC
D gene: .; clone size: .; J gene: TRBJ2-3; V gene: TRBV5-1; CDR3 protein: CASSSRKTSTDTQYF; CDR3 DNA: TGCGCCAGCAGCTCTAGAAAAACTAGCACAGATACGCAGTATTTT
D gene: .; clone size: .; J gene: TRBJ2-2; V gene: TRBV19; CDR3 protein: CASKGGANPGTGELFF; CDR3 DNA: TGTGCCAGTAAAGGCGGGGCCAATCCTGGCACCGGGGAGCTGTTTTTT
D gene: .; clone size: .; J gene: TRBJ2-1; V gene: TRBV1; CDR3 protein: CTSSQDPSVAGASMTQFF; CDR3 DNA: TGCACCAGCAGCCAAGATCCTAGTGTGGCGGGGGCTAGTATGACGCAGTTCTTC
D gene: .; clone size: .; J gene: TRBJ2-7; V gene: TRBV19; CDR3 protein: CASSQDRSSYEQYF; CDR3 DNA: TGTGCCAGTAGTCAAGACAGGAGCTCCTACGAGCAGTACTTC